This TCR beta chain was obtained from a study of CD8+CD57+ T cells in acquired aplastic anemia (dated by TCRdb to between 2017 and 2018). About the full investigation: On average, sorted CD4+ and CD8+ cells yielded around 3.1 ug of extracted DNA, with a range of roughly 0.17 to 27.4 ug. An average of approximately 10 million reads for CD4+ cells and 11 million to 12 million reads for CD8+ cells was obtained from healthy donor samples.

TCR repertoires of sorted CD4+ and CD8+ blood T cells from severe aplastic anemia patients and healthy subjects were deep-sequenced in the study. Ficoll-Paque density gradient centrifugation was used to isolate peripheral blood mononuclear cells. CD4+ and CD8+ T cells were sorted by FACS or magnetic beads before DNA extraction. A note on this clonotype: It lacks a known antigen. Per-nucleotide qualities are absent, and no much larger clonotype sits a single base away.

Genomic DNA served as template for TCR beta VDJ combination and CDR3 sequence profiling. TCR repertoire sequencing was run on an Illumina HiSeq 2000. In the authors' own workflow: TRBV/TRBJ rearrangement plots, CDR3 size and DJ length profiles, and Simpson's diversity index were used to assess repertoires. The most abundant DNA sequence in the deep sequencing data was defined as the immunodominant clone. CDR3 amino acid sequences were screened for sharing across subjects and were compared with published repertoires and the VDJdb database. TCRdb trimmed public reads at Q25 via fastp, called clones via MiXCR and kept in-frame beta chains. Each entry is one CDR3 protein sequence, shown with its most common DNA and genes. V and J calls and clone size were set by TCRdb, not the authors. The sample profile shows some 410,000 distinct CDR3 sequences; just under 70% of them were found once. The ten largest make up 3.5% to 4.5% of the sample.

Broad study findings and their caveats: Approximately 31 CD8+ CDR3 sequences were found in both patients and controls but appeared to be highly expressed in patients and within the immunodominant clones of the patients. Between patients and healthy controls, no significant difference in CD8+ Simpson's diversity was found (P=0.060).

The sample consisted of sorted CD4+, CD8+, or CD8+CD57+ T cells (not recorded which) from PBMCs. This TCR was sampled from a human donor in good health, serving as a control.

The DNA reads as follows: TGTGCCACCAGCCCCATTAACGCTCAAGCTTTCTTT. It is translated as CATSPINAQAFF. The V gene is TRBV15 and the J gene is TRBJ1-1, with no confidently assigned D gene. CDR1 and CDR2, per the germline V gene (reference sequence), are LNHNV and YYDKDF. The CDR3 measures 12 amino acids from cysteine to phenylalanine. CDR3 DNA only is kept here, 36 bases in frame from base 1. At the junction V is shortened by 5 bases and J by 9 bases, with 13 bases in between.